This entry is about one TCR beta chain. The antigen is undetermined. This specimen belongs to a study of lymphopenia after photon versus proton radiotherapy. The repertoire was sequenced with immunoSEQ multiplex PCR; TCRdb's copy has only in-frame clones and lacks some. Seen here are 25,000 or so clones, around 85% observed once, and the top ten hold roughly 5.2%. The CDR3 loop spans 19 amino acids. Looked up from germline, CDR1 is SGHTA and CDR2 is FQGTGA. V trimming: 5 bases; J trimming: 0 bases; junction bases outside the gene matches: 13. Overall study findings and caveats: Only patients who died were analyzed for survival; proton advantage is unproven. In patients who died, overall survival fell as post-nadir TCR diversity dropped more. Proton therapy kept repertoires fairly stable, unlike photons, which gained effector/memory cells.

The receptor comes from a man aged 25-45 years with gastric cancer. This material consisted of peripheral blood, taken from a patient treated with photon-based radiotherapy. V gene TRBV7-3 combines with J gene TRBJ2-3, with 11 bases identical to TRBD2. The CDR3 DNA sequence: TGTGCCAGCAGCCGGTCGGTAGCGGGAGGGCCAGCTAGCACAGATACGCAGTATTTT. Translating gives CASSRSVAGGPASTDTQYF. Using reference TRBV7-3 and TRBJ2-3 for the parts outside the CDR3, the full variable domain is GAGVSQTPSNKVTEKGKYVELRCDPISGHTALYWYRQSLGQGPEFLIYFQGTGAADDSGLPNDRFFAVRPEGSVSTLKIQRTERGDSAVYLCASSRSVAGGPASTDTQYFGPGTRLTVL.